The T cell receptor beta chain described here comes from a study of blood T cell repertoires in COVID-19 (dated by TCRdb to about 2020). Background on the whole study: The collaborator samples originated in the United States, Italy and Spain and spanned the acute and convalescent phases of COVID-19. The prospective study material was composed of cDNA or gDNA derived from T cells, B-cell-depleted T cells, or PBMCs. The repertoires were released in a freely available public database meant as a resource for research on the immune response to SARS-CoV-2. The samples were drawn from two sources: the first 160 participants of the ongoing ImmuneRACE study, and fewer than 1,500 subjects contributed by 6 global collaborators. The dataset comprised deeply sampled blood TCRbeta repertoires from subjects exposed to, actively infected with, or recovered from COVID-19. Nearly every sample came with metadata listing a de-identified subject ID, COVID-19 status, age in years and sex. Where HLA class I and class II types were available, the types were taken from metadata supplied by the sample provider, not from assay-based typing. The full study reports these points: Clinical and demographic metadata were provided uncurated, with the amount varying by source and participant.

For CDR1 and CDR2, the germline V gene lists SGHDT and YYEEEE. The CDR3 numbers 13 residues from cysteine through phenylalanine. Of the read, only the CDR3 DNA is kept; its 39 bases are in frame from base 1. The trim is 8 bases for V and 5 bases for J, with a gap of 15 bases between the germline ends. Whole blood was collected in K2EDTA tubes by collaborating institutions according to the institutions' own protocols. For TCRbeta analysis, collaborator samples were shipped as frozen whole blood, as isolated PBMCs, or as DNA extracted from either sample type. TCRbeta CDR3 regions were amplified from genomic DNA using the immunoSEQ Assay, a bias-controlled multiplex PCR. The authors processed their data as follows. The number of nucleated cells in each sample was estimated from the amplification of reference gene primers within the assay. To quantify the absolute abundance of each unique TCRbeta CDR3 rearrangement, sequence reads were collapsed and filtered. For each sample, productive Simpson clonality was calculated by taking the square root of Simpson's diversity index across productive rearrangements. As stored in TCRdb, this immuneACCESS dataset retains in-frame rearrangements with V and J assigned. A fraction of the clones does not appear; measured against another copy, unresolved V genes explain less than half of the discrepancy, and the remainder lacks a known reason. V, J and clone size are taken as reported in that table, and D and trimming were inferred from the DNA itself. This sample has 240,000 or so clones in its table, and over 65% of those were observed once. The top ten hold 2.5% to 4% of the sample.

This clone was counted many times. This receptor's antigen is unknown. Base qualities are not recorded, but no much larger clone differs from it by a single base. The rearrangement combines TRBV5-6 with TRBJ2-3; no D gene can be assigned with confidence. The sequencing input was peripheral blood. This TCR derives from an elderly woman with acute or convalescent COVID-19. The CDR3 amino acid sequence is: CASHLLVLDTQYF. The nucleotide sequence reads as follows: TGTGCCAGTCACCTGCTAGTATTAGATACGCAGTATTTT. The entire variable domain, with the stretches around the CDR3 drawn from the reference TRBV5-6 and TRBJ2-3 proteins, is DAGVTQSPTHLIKTRGQQVTLRCSPKSGHDTVSWYQQALGQGPQFIFQYYEEEERQRGNFPDRFSGHQFPNYSSELNVNALLLGDSALYLCASHLLVLDTQYFGPGTRLTVL.